This T cell receptor beta chain is drawn from a study of CD8+CD57+ T cells in acquired aplastic anemia. About the research overall: Mean yield of DNA from sorted CD4+ and CD8+ cells was approximately 3 ug. Healthy donor sequencing depth: approximately 9.9 million CD4+, under 14 million CD8+ reads.

Profiles of TCR beta VDJ and CDR3 were generated from a genomic DNA template. In TCRdb, the reads were re-called with MiXCR into one record per CDR3 protein. The profile covers about 110,000 distinct CDR3 sequences, with approximately 48% appearing a single time and roughly 34% taken by the ten largest. Study conclusions and caveats: Patients and controls turned out to have 25 to 30 CD8+ CDR3 sequences in common.

By share, this clonotype counts as medium-sized (0.01 to 0.1%). The antigen remains unidentified. The sequencing sample was made of sorted CD4+, CD8+, or CD8+CD57+ T cells (not recorded which) from PBMCs. This sequence originates from a human donor in good health, serving as a control.

CDR3 sequence reads: CASSRASAHTDTQYF. The CDR3 nucleotides are TGTGCCAGCAGTAGAGCTAGCGCACACACAGATACGCAGTATTTT. The chain links TRBV25-1 to TRBJ2-3; maybe TRBD2 (6 bases). Germline V gives CDR1 MGHDK, CDR2 SYGVNS. The CDR3 loop spans 15 amino acids. Trimming took 5 bases from V and 2 from J, leaving 14 bases between them.